The clone carrying this T cell receptor (beta chain) was seen at least ten times. What it binds is not known. Previously published methods and listed TCR primers were used for the bulk TCR libraries. TCRdb re-analysed the PCR reads in MiXCR, keeping a single row per CDR3 protein. The profile shows about 500,000 distinct CDR3 sequences, around 23% of them singletons. This record belongs to a study of molecular identifiers for immune sequencing clone quantification. Whole-study findings and limits: Underestimated sizes of highly expanded clones could result from identical TCR molecules that share a barcode. Jurkat TCR RNA that was spiked in from one cell was reportedly detectable among around 1 million naive cells.

Sorting recovered naive CD8 T cells on a CD8+CD4-CCR7+CD45RA+ profile. CDR1 is SGHAT, CDR2 FQNNGV, per germline. The CDR3 extends over 16 amino acids. Trimming took off 2 bases at V and 0 bases at J, with 12 bases between the two ends. This TCR came from a human donor in good health. Some libraries in this study had Jurkat cell RNA spiked in. Sequenced input: naive CD8+ T cells from blood, with Jurkat cell RNA spiked in. Subset denoted: FACS-sorted CD8+CD4-CCR7+CD45RA+ naive T cells. The genes are TRBV11-2 and TRBJ2-3; the D gene is possibly TRBD1 (5 bases). The DNA for the CDR3 is TGTGCCAGCAGCTTATGGACACTCGACAGCACAGATACGCAGTATTTT. Translating it yields CASSLWTLDSTDTQYF. Filled out from reference TRBV11-2 and TRBJ2-3, the complete variable domain reads EAGVAQSPRYKIIEKRQSVAFWCNPISGHATLYWYQQILGQGPKLLIQFQNNGVVDDSQLPKDRFSAERLKGVDSTLKIQPAKLEDSAVYLCASSLWTLDSTDTQYFGPGTRLTVL.